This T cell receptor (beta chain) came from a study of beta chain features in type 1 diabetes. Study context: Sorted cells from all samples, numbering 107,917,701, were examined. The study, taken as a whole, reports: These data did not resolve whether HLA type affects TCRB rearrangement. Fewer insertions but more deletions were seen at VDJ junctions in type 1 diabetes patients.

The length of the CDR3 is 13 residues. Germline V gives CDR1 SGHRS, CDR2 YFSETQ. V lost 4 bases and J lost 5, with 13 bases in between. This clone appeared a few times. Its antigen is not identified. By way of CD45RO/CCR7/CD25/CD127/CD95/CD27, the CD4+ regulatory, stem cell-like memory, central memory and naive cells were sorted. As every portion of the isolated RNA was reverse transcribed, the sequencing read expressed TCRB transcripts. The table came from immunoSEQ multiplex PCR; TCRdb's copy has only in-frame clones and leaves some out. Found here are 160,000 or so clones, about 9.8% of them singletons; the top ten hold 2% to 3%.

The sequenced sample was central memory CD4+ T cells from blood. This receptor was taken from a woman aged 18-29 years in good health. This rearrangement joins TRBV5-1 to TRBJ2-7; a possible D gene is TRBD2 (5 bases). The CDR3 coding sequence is TGCGCCAGCAGCCGGACTTGGCTAGACGAGCAGTACTTC. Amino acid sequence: CASSRTWLDEQYF. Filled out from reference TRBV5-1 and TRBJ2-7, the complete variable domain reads KAGVTQTPRYLIKTRGQQVTLSCSPISGHRSVSWYQQTPGQGLQFLFEYFSETQRNKGNFPGRFSGRQFSNSRSEMNVSTLELGDSALYLCASSRTWLDEQYFGPGTRLTVT.